This TCR beta chain is from a study of CD8+ T cells in alopecia areata. In the study overall: Twice daily, treated patients received 5 to 10 mg of oral tofacitinib. The study, taken as a whole, reports: Clarity of TCR sharing across patients fell short of that in mice, possibly HLA-related. Persistence in scalp and blood during tofacitinib was observed for many expanded lesional clones.

RNA was isolated and reverse transcribed to cDNA, the sequencing template. Libraries were prepared by immunoSEQ multiplex PCR; TCRdb keeps only in-frame clonotypes and omits some of them. The sample carries approximately 210,000 clones, around 60% recorded once. To note about this clone: Its antigen is not known.

Treatment denoted: oral pan-JAK inhibitor, 5-10 mg twice daily. V lost 2 bases and J 5 bases, leaving 12 bases between the germline ends. There are 13 residues in the CDR3. Per germline, CDR1 GTSNPN and CDR2 SVGIG (reference sequence). This sequence joins TRBV30 and TRBJ1-2; D unclear. The input for sequencing was CD4+ T cells sorted from blood, taken around week 49, from a patient treated with tofacitinib. This clonotype was sampled from a human donor with alopecia areata. The CDR3 sequence is CAWSSNAGYGYTF. The DNA of the CDR3 is TGTGCCTGGAGTTCGAACGCGGGGTATGGCTACACCTTC.